One sample yielded the 11 T cell receptor beta chains listed below, sequenced in a study of blood T cell repertoires in COVID-19. Clones were read by immunoSEQ multiplex PCR, and TCRdb kept only the in-frame ones, dropping some. The sample has approximately 180,000 clones; roughly 85% are singletons. Source material: peripheral blood. The receptors come from a human donor with active or convalescent COVID-19. The donor label of this sample is uncertain.

The rearrangement joins TRBV19 to TRBJ1-1, with D uncertain. CDR1 LNHDA and CDR2 SQIVND come from the germline V gene (reference sequence). V lost 0 bases, J lost 11 bases, and 16 bases lay in between. This CDR3 spans 14 amino acids. In DNA form, the CDR3 reads TGTGCCAGTAGTATAGAGGCCGTCTCGGGGTATGCTTTCTTT. Residues: CASSIEAVSGYAFF.

This chain links TRBV11-3 with TRBJ2-7; D call uncertain. This CDR3 spans 12 amino acids. From germline, CDR1 is SGHNT and CDR2 YENEEA. V was trimmed by 4 bases and J by 4 bases, leaving 8 bases between them. In nucleotides, the CDR3 is TGTGCCAGCAGCTCCGAGGCTTACGAGCAGTACTTC. It encodes CASSSEAYEQYF.

This clone occurred once. The limits of the CDR3 on the DNA are not certain, so only TCRdb's listed CDR3 is given. V and J are TRBV21-1 and TRBJ2-7; the D call of TRBD2 is as the table states it, not checked on the DNA. TRBV21-1 is deemed a pseudogene. The CDR3 is 18 amino acids in total, end residues counted. The CDR3 spells CASSKVAGGTGKEYEQYF.

The chain links TRBV24-1 to TRBJ1-2; D uncertain. This CDR3 contains 12 residues. V lost 1 base, J lost 7 bases, and 6 bases lay in between. Germline V lookup: CDR1 KGHDR, CDR2 SFDVKD. CDR3 sequence: CATSDFSGGYTF. In DNA, the CDR3 is TGTGCCACCAGTGATTTCTCGGGTGGCTACACCTTC.

The chain is built from TRBV5-4 and TRBJ2-5; 7 bases match TRBD2. Germline V CDR1 and CDR2: SGHNT, YYREEE (reference sequence). This CDR3 comprises 17 residues. Trimming removed 4 bases from V and 0 bases from J; junction bases left unmatched: 12. The CDR3 DNA sequence: TGTGCCAGCAGCATGGGTACAGCGGGGCAGTACCAAGAGACCCAGTACTTC. It is translated as CASSMGTAGQYQETQYF.

The chain links TRBV9 to TRBJ2-3, with TRBD2 identical over 8 bases. CDR1 is SGDLS and CDR2 is YYNGEE in the germline V gene. J was trimmed by 2 bases and V by 0 bases; bases with no gene match: 2. The CDR3 is made up of 15 amino acids. The CDR3 loop reads CASSVGAGATDTQYF. CDR3 bases: TGTGCCAGCAGCGTAGGAGCGGGAGCCACAGATACGCAGTATTTT.

This clone showed up just a few times. The chain is built from TRBV6-5 and TRBJ1-3; D perhaps matches TRBD1 (5 bases). The germline gives CDR1 MNHEY, CDR2 SVGAGI. The CDR3 contains 12 residues. V lost 10 bases and J lost 2, with 9 bases in between. The CDR3 region is CATRTTGNTIYF. As DNA, the CDR3 is TGTGCCACACGGACAACTGGAAACACCATATATTTT.

The rearrangement links TRBV18 to TRBJ1-6; TRBD1 agrees at 9 bases. Germline trimming cut 6 bases from V and 0 bases from J; bases unmatched to any gene: 9. This CDR3 comprises 18 residues. CDR1 is KGHSH, CDR2 LQKENI, per germline. CDR3 bases: TGTGCCAGCTCCCTACAGGGACAGGGCGGCTCCTATAATTCACCCCTCCACTTT. Amino acids: CASSLQGQGGSYNSPLHF.

The chain links TRBV7-3 to TRBJ2-1; D might be TRBD2 (6 bases). The germline V and J ends were trimmed by 4 bases and 4 bases, with 17 bases remaining between them. CDR1 is SGHTA, CDR2 FQGTGA, per germline. The CDR3 has 16 amino acids. The CDR3: CASSSQGGSLYNEQFF. The CDR3 DNA reads TGTGCCAGCAGCTCGCAGGGAGGTAGCCTTTACAATGAGCAGTTCTTC.

The rearrangement joins TRBV12-3 or TRBV12-4 to TRBJ2-5, with D perhaps matching TRBD2 (5 bases). Trimming took 7 bases from V and 5 from J, leaving 11 bases between them. This CDR3 contains 12 residues. The CDR3 sequence is CASTLGGETQYF. Written as DNA, the CDR3 is TGTGCCAGCACCCTCGGCGGGGAGACCCAGTACTTC.

This clone was found a few times. The V and J genes are TRBV28 and TRBJ1-2; D unresolved. This CDR3 region has 15 residues. Germline CDR1 MDHEN, CDR2 SYDVKM. Trimming shortened V by 6 bases and J by 4 bases, and 18 bases separated the two germline ends. The CDR3 here is CASREGNSMGYGYTF. In DNA form, the CDR3 reads TGTGCCAGCAGAGAGGGAAACTCAATGGGCTATGGCTACACCTTC.